The 28 T cell receptor beta chains below were found in one sample sequenced in a study of cytomegalovirus exposure and HLA in healthy donors. The PCR had 60 Vbeta and 13 Jbeta primers. Assay: immunoSEQ multiplex PCR; the TCRdb copy retains only in-frame clones and omits some. The sample has 210,000 or so clones; around 81% are singletons. The sequencing sample was made of PBMCs. The receptors come from a woman between 50 and 59 years old in good health and CMV-seropositive.

The rearrangement uses TRBV20-1 and TRBJ2-1, with D unclear. From germline, CDR1 is DFQATT and CDR2 SNEGSKA (reference sequence). This CDR3 contains 11 residues. V was pared by 1 base and J by 10 bases, with 8 bases between. This CDR3 is CSARGQIEQFF. The DNA of the CDR3 is TGCAGTGCTAGAGGGCAAATCGAGCAGTTCTTC.

The V gene is TRBV28, the J gene TRBJ1-2; perhaps TRBD1 as D (6 bases). V lost 4 bases and J lost 3, with 6 bases in between. CDR3 length equals 12 residues. The germline gives CDR1 MDHEN, CDR2 SYDVKM. The CDR3 region is CASSWGHYGYTF. The DNA for the CDR3 is TGTGCCAGCAGTTGGGGGCACTATGGCTACACCTTC.

The gene calls are TRBV28 and TRBJ2-1; 7 nucleotides line up with TRBD1. J was trimmed by 0 bases and V by 5 bases; bases with no gene match: 22. CDR3 size: 21 residues. Per germline, CDR1 MDHEN and CDR2 SYDVKM. As DNA, the CDR3 is TGTGCCAGCAGTACTATTTGGACAGGCGAACTCTACCTTAGCTCCTACAATGAGCAGTTCTTC. Protein product: CASSTIWTGELYLSSYNEQFF.

This chain links TRBV7-3 with TRBJ1-6; TRBD1 matches at 9 bases. Per germline, CDR1 SGHTA and CDR2 FQGTGA. Losses at the gene ends were 4 bases for V and 1 base for J; bases not matched to a gene: 8. The CDR3 extends over 18 amino acids. CDR3 region: CASSSTGGIGSYNSPLHF. The CDR3 nucleotides read TGTGCCAGCAGCTCGACAGGGGGAATTGGATCCTATAATTCACCCCTCCACTTT.

The chain couples TRBV6-6 to TRBJ1-2, with 7 bases that match TRBD1. V lost 7 bases, J lost 7 bases, and 9 bases stayed unmatched. The CDR3 extends over 13 amino acids. Per germline, CDR1 MNHNY and CDR2 SVGAGI (reference sequence). CDR3 in DNA: TGTGCCAGCATTGATAGGGGGCTGGGTGGCTACACCTTC. Translated, it gives CASIDRGLGGYTF.

V is TRBV29-1 and J is TRBJ2-5; D may be TRBD2 (6 bases). The length of the CDR3 is 13 residues. Germline V gives CDR1 SQVTM, CDR2 ANQGSEA. V dropped 4 bases and J dropped 6 bases, with 15 bases sitting between them. CDR3 loop: CSVVRDSGKTQYF. The CDR3 DNA reads as TGCAGCGTTGTCCGGGACTCCGGGAAGACCCAGTACTTC.

This clone has more than one count but fewer than ten. This chain uses TRBV19 with TRBJ1-1, with D hard to call. The CDR3 contains 12 residues. V was trimmed by 7 bases and J by 0 bases, leaving 6 bases between them. Per germline, CDR1 LNHDA and CDR2 SQIVND (reference sequence). The CDR3 nucleotides are TGTGCCAGTACCCAGATGAACACTGAAGCTTTCTTT. This sequence encodes CASTQMNTEAFF. Filled out from reference TRBV19 and TRBJ1-1, the complete variable domain reads DGGITQSPKYLFRKEGQNVTLSCEQNLNHDAMYWYRQDPGQGLRLIYYSQIVNDFQKGDIAEGYSVSREKKESFPLTVTSAQKNPTAFYLCASTQMNTEAFFGQGTRLTVV.

The chain employs TRBV2 and TRBJ2-5, with 7 bases aligning to TRBD2. The J call may be incorrect, as the DNA end agrees better with TRBJ2-7. The CDR3 spans 15 residues. Germline lookup yields CDR1 SNHLY and CDR2 FYNNEI. Here the CDR3 reads CASSGLGRGPYEQYF. The CDR3 DNA sequence: TGTGCCAGCAGTGGTTTAGGGAGGGGACCCTACGAGCAGTACTTC.

The chain joins TRBV7-2 to TRBJ1-4, with D possibly matching TRBD1 (6 bases). The CDR3 is 14 amino acids. Germline-derived CDR1 and CDR2 are SGHTA and FQGNSA. V shed 6 bases and J shed 7 bases, with 15 bases lying between them. The chain's CDR3 is CASRFGGRAEKLFF. The CDR3 coding sequence is TGTGCCAGCAGGTTCGGGGGGCGGGCTGAAAAACTGTTTTTT.

CDR3 residues: CASSSGVLYEQYF. CDR3 sequence (DNA): TGTGCCAGCAGCTCGGGGGTATTGTACGAGCAGTACTTC. The V and J genes are TRBV11-3 and TRBJ2-7; TRBD2 is a possible D gene (6 bases). This CDR3 is built from 13 residues. V was trimmed by 4 bases and J by 4 bases, leaving 11 bases between them. Germline V gene sequence: CDR1 SGHNT, CDR2 YENEEA.

The chain links TRBV7-9 to TRBJ2-7; 7 bases are a match to TRBD1. Germline loops: CDR1 SEHNR, CDR2 FQNEAQ (reference sequence). This CDR3 spans 16 amino acids. Trimming removed 1 base from V and 0 bases from J; junction bases left unmatched: 6. The CDR3 DNA sequence: TGTGCCAGCAGCTTAGATGGACAGGTCCCCTCCTACGAGCAGTACTTC. Protein product: CASSLDGQVPSYEQYF.

The gene calls are TRBV7-9 and TRBJ2-2; D is ambiguous. Trimming pared 1 base from V and 1 base from J, leaving 4 bases between. The CDR3 is made up of 14 amino acids. Germline V gene data show CDR1 as SEHNR and CDR2 as FQNEAQ (reference sequence). This chain's CDR3 is CASSLGQNTGELFF. Here the CDR3 DNA reads TGTGCCAGCAGCTTAGGTCAGAACACCGGGGAGCTGTTTTTT.

The V call is TRBV7-2, the J call TRBJ1-1; D possibly corresponds to TRBD1 (5 bases). Germline lookup yields CDR1 SGHTA and CDR2 FQGNSA. V gave up 2 bases and J gave up 5 bases, with 12 bases separating them. The CDR3 spans 14 residues. The CDR3 protein is CASSLWAGKTEAFF. For the CDR3, the DNA is TGTGCCAGCAGCTTATGGGCAGGGAAAACTGAAGCTTTCTTT.

This chain joins TRBV5-5 and TRBJ2-7; 8 bases fit TRBD2. Germline assignment: CDR1 SGHKS and CDR2 YYEKEE (reference sequence). Trimming took 0 bases from V and 0 from J; bases not matched to a gene: 2. The CDR3 runs to 15 residues. CDR3 residues: CASSLGLASSYEQYF. CDR3 sequence (DNA): TGTGCCAGCAGCTTGGGACTAGCGAGCTCCTACGAGCAGTACTTC. The full variable domain, completed using reference TRBV5-5 and TRBJ2-7, is DAGVTQSPTHLIKTRGQQVTLRCSPISGHKSVSWYQQVLGQGPQFIFQYYEKEERGRGNFPDRFSARQFPNYSSELNVNALLLGDSALYLCASSLGLASSYEQYFGPGTRLTVT.

The gene calls are TRBV28 and TRBJ1-1; D unclear. Trimming removed 2 bases at V and 0 bases at J, with 7 bases between. Germline CDR1 reads MDHEN; CDR2 reads SYDVKM. This CDR3 comprises 14 residues. This chain's CDR3 is CASSLLNMNTEAFF. The CDR3 DNA is TGTGCCAGCAGTTTACTCAACATGAACACTGAAGCTTTCTTT.

V is TRBV27 and J is TRBJ1-6; 10 nucleotides agree with TRBD1. This CDR3 region has 15 residues. V was pared by 1 base and J by 7 bases, with 1 base of the junction left unmatched. The germline CDR1 and CDR2 sequences are MNHEY and SMNVEV (reference sequence). CDR3 bases: TGTGCCAGCAGTTTATGGACAGGGGGAAATTCACCCCTCCACTTT. It is translated as CASSLWTGGNSPLHF.

The V gene is TRBV6-5, the J gene TRBJ1-2, with 9 bases fitting TRBD1. The CDR3 length is 15 residues. Germline values: CDR1 MNHEY, CDR2 SVGAGI. V was clipped by 2 bases and J by 2 bases; unmatched bases: 3. In nucleotides, the CDR3 is TGTGCCAGCAGTTACGGGACAGGGCACAACTATGGCTACACCTTC. Protein product: CASSYGTGHNYGYTF.

This rearrangement joins TRBV7-8 to TRBJ1-1; no definite D call. CDR3 length: 15 residues. The germline V and J ends were trimmed by 1 base and 0 bases, with 9 bases remaining between them. Germline-derived CDR1 and CDR2 are SGHVS and FQNEAQ. CDR3 amino acids: CASSLGGAVNTEAFF. The DNA of the CDR3 is TGTGCCAGCAGCTTAGGGGGAGCTGTGAACACTGAAGCTTTCTTT.

This clone was seen just once. This rearrangement joins TRBV6-1 to TRBJ2-1, with TRBD1 matching over 8 bases. J gave up 9 bases and V 2 bases, and 12 bases lay outside the gene matches. CDR1 is MNHNS, CDR2 SASEGT, per germline. The CDR3 extends over 16 amino acids. CDR3 sequence: CASSELRAGGEGEQFF. CDR3 nucleotide sequence: TGTGCCAGCAGTGAACTCAGGGCAGGGGGCGAGGGTGAGCAGTTCTTC.

This chain connects TRBV13 to TRBJ2-7; no clear D gene. Germline lookup yields CDR1 PRHDT and CDR2 FYEKMQ (reference sequence). The CDR3 loop spans 13 amino acids. Trimming shortened V by 1 base and J by 0 bases, and 4 bases separated the two germline ends. The CDR3 here is CASSLAVSYEQYF. The CDR3 coding sequence is TGTGCCAGCAGCTTAGCGGTCTCCTACGAGCAGTACTTC. The full variable domain, rest sourced from reference TRBV13 and TRBJ2-7, is AAGVIQSPRHLIKEKRETATLKCYPIPRHDTVYWYQQGPGQDPQFLISFYEKMQSDKGSIPDRFSAQQFSDYHSELNMSSLELGDSALYFCASSLAVSYEQYFGPGTRLTVT.

This sequence joins TRBV7-9 and TRBJ2-5; maybe TRBD1 (6 bases). Trimming removed 11 bases at V and 10 bases at J, with 17 bases between. Germline CDR1 is SEHNR and CDR2 is FQNEAQ (reference sequence). The CDR3 has 11 amino acids. CDR3 protein: CALGDKEGQYF. Here the CDR3 DNA reads TGTGCCCTGGGGGACAAAGAGGGCCAGTACTTC. Complete variable domain (other parts from reference TRBV7-9 and TRBJ2-5): DTGVSQNPRHKITKRGQNVTFRCDPISEHNRLYWYRQTLGQGPEFLTYFQNEAQLEKSRLLSDRFSAERPKGSFSTLEIQRTEQGDSAMYLCALGDKEGQYFGPGTRLLVL.

The V call is TRBV9, the J call TRBJ2-3, with TRBD1 as a possible D gene (5 bases). Per the germline V gene, CDR1 is SGDLS and CDR2 is YYNGEE. This CDR3 is 14 amino acids long. The V end lost 4 bases, the J end lost 4 bases, and 13 bases lay between the germline ends. The DNA of the CDR3 is TGTGCCAGCAGCTACAGAGGACAAGCAGATACGCAGTATTTT. This gives the protein CASSYRGQADTQYF.

This clone was observed a handful of times. The chain has TRBV10-3 and TRBJ1-1; the D is unclear. CDR1 is ENHRY, CDR2 SYGVKD, per germline. This CDR3 spans 13 amino acids. V gave up 11 bases and J gave up 2 bases, with 15 bases separating them. In DNA form, the CDR3 reads TGTGCCGCCAAGACACAAATAAACACTGAAGCTTTCTTT. Translating gives CAAKTQINTEAFF.

This rearrangement joins TRBV6-5 to TRBJ1-1, with D hard to call. The germline CDR1 and CDR2 sequences are MNHEY and SVGAGI. CDR3 length equals 15 residues. V was pared by 1 base and J by 2 bases, with 11 bases between. CDR3 amino acids: CASSYWRDRNTEAFF. The CDR3 DNA is TGTGCCAGCAGTTACTGGCGGGATCGAAACACTGAAGCTTTCTTT.

This clone was seen only a few times. This chain links TRBV5-6 with TRBJ2-1; 12 nucleotides line up with TRBD1. The germline gives CDR1 SGHDT, CDR2 YYEEEE. J lost 10 bases, V lost 3 bases, and 5 bases had no gene match. The CDR3 is made up of 14 amino acids. CDR3 coding DNA: TGTGCCAGCAGCTGGGGACAGGGGGCGGAAGAGCAGTTCTTC. Translated: CASSWGQGAEEQFF.

This chain joins TRBV2 and TRBJ1-1; TRBD1 agrees at 7 bases. The CDR3 has 12 residues. Germline V lookup: CDR1 SNHLY, CDR2 FYNNEI. J lost 0 bases, V lost 10 bases, and 2 bases had no gene match. CDR3 region: CAIQGLNTEAFF. CDR3 bases: TGTGCCATACAGGGGCTGAACACTGAAGCTTTCTTT. The complete variable domain, with remaining parts taken from reference TRBV2 and TRBJ1-1, reads EPEVTQTPSHQVTQMGQEVILRCVPISNHLYFYWYRQILGQKVEFLVSFYNNEISEKSEIFDDQFSVERPDGSNFTLKIRSTKLEDSAMYFCAIQGLNTEAFFGQGTRLTVV.

The chain uses TRBV28 and TRBJ1-5; possible D gene TRBD1, 5 bases. This CDR3 spans 12 amino acids. V dropped 11 bases and J dropped 1 base, with 9 bases sitting between them. Germline loops: CDR1 MDHEN, CDR2 SYDVKM. CDR3 protein: CAEQGSNQPQHF. CDR3 in DNA: TGTGCCGAGCAGGGAAGCAATCAGCCCCAGCATTTT.

This chain joins TRBV11-2 and TRBJ1-2, with TRBD1 identical over 9 bases. Trimming at V came to 6 bases and at J to 5 bases, leaving 1 base not matched to a gene. The germline gives CDR1 SGHAT, CDR2 FQNNGV. This CDR3 has 12 amino acids. CDR3 coding DNA: TGTGCCAGCAGGGGACAGGGTTATGGCTACACCTTC. It translates to CASRGQGYGYTF.